Each of the 30 T cell receptor beta chains below was sequenced from the same sample in a study of blood T cell repertoires in COVID-19. The protocol was immunoSEQ multiplex PCR, while the TCRdb copy is restricted to in-frame clones and leaves out a portion. Found here are 35,000 to 50,000 clones, about 83% of them singletons; the top ten hold around 5.7%. The sample consisted of peripheral blood. These receptors were obtained from a woman older than 75 with acute or convalescent COVID-19.

V is TRBV19 and J is TRBJ1-2; TRBD1 matches at 8 bases. This CDR3 region has 14 residues. From germline, CDR1 is LNHDA and CDR2 SQIVND (reference sequence). The J segment lost 8 bases and the V segment lost 3 bases, leaving 8 bases of the junction unmatched. Here the CDR3 DNA reads TGTGCCAGTAGTATCAGGGGGCGAAGTAAGGGCTACACCTTC. Translated, it gives CASSIRGRSKGYTF.

This clone was picked up a small number of times. The genes are TRBV5-6 and TRBJ2-5; D perhaps matches TRBD2 (6 bases). CDR1 is SGHDT and CDR2 is YYEEEE in the germline V gene. The length of the CDR3 is 15 residues. The V gene lost 0 bases and the J gene lost 1 base, with 10 bases spanning the gap. The CDR3 reads CASSLVGSGQETQYF. The CDR3, as DNA: TGTGCCAGCAGCTTGGTCGGTAGCGGCCAAGAGACCCAGTACTTC.

The V and J genes are TRBV5-1 and TRBJ1-2; D not certain. CDR3 length: 15 amino acids. V dropped 1 base and J dropped 6 bases, with 16 bases sitting between them. Germline assignment: CDR1 SGHRS and CDR2 YFSETQ. This chain's CDR3 is CASSLRGGSWNGYTF. CDR3 nucleotide sequence: TGCGCCAGCAGCTTGCGGGGAGGGAGTTGGAATGGCTACACCTTC.

The CDR3 spells CASRERQGGYGEQFF. In DNA, the CDR3 is TGTGCCAGCAGGGAAAGACAGGGGGGTTACGGTGAGCAGTTCTTC. V usage is TRBV2 and J usage is TRBJ2-1, with TRBD1 matching over 9 bases. The CDR3 length is 15 residues. The J segment lost 9 bases and the V segment lost 6 bases, leaving 12 bases of the junction unmatched. Per germline, CDR1 SNHLY and CDR2 FYNNEI.

As to this clone: At one boundary the junction diverges from the germline segment, which might be a read error. This sample also contains other DNA sequences that code for the same CDR3. The chain uses TRBV9 and TRBJ1-1; D is perhaps TRBD1 (5 bases). CDR1 is SGDLS, CDR2 YYNGEE, per germline. The CDR3 spans 16 residues. This chain's CDR3 is CASSVGGGASNTEAFF. The DNA of the CDR3 is TGTGCTAGCAGCGTAGGAGGTGGGGCTTCGAACACTGAAGCTTTCTTT.

This chain links TRBV9 with TRBJ2-3; 7 nucleotides agree with TRBD2. The CDR3 is made up of 14 amino acids. Germline lookup yields CDR1 SGDLS and CDR2 YYNGEE. V trimming: 2 bases; J trimming: 4 bases; junction bases outside the gene matches: 4. The CDR3 nucleotides are TGTGCCAGCAGCGTGGCGGGGGTGGCAGATACGCAGTATTTT. This codes for CASSVAGVADTQYF.

This chain links TRBV10-3 with TRBJ2-6; tentative D call: TRBD1 (5 bases). The CDR3 is 16 amino acids. Between the trimmed V and J ends, which lost 3 bases and 1 base, there was a span of 10 bases. CDR1 is ENHRY and CDR2 is SYGVKD in the germline V gene. As DNA, the CDR3 is TGTGCCATCAGTGACCAGGGTCCGTCTGGGGCCAACGTCCTGACTTTC. Translation gives CAISDQGPSGANVLTF.

This chain connects TRBV6-4 to TRBJ1-1; TRBD1 agrees at 9 bases. Unmatched junction bases numbered 9, after V lost 2 bases and J lost 5 bases. Germline V gene lookup returns CDR1 MRHNA and CDR2 SNTAGT. CDR3 size: 16 residues. CDR3 residues: CASSDTQTGGYTEAFF. CDR3 bases: TGTGCCAGCAGTGACACGCAGACAGGGGGATATACTGAAGCTTTCTTT.

The J gene is TRBJ2-7, the V gene TRBV20-1, with D perhaps TRBD2 (5 bases). Per the germline V gene, CDR1 is DFQATT and CDR2 is SNEGSKA (reference sequence). V shed 1 base and J shed 5 bases, with 6 bases lying between them. This CDR3 region has 11 residues. CDR3 sequence reads: CSARAGNEQYF. CDR3 DNA sequence: TGCAGTGCTAGAGCGGGGAACGAGCAGTACTTC.

This clone was found once. This rearrangement joins TRBV19 to TRBJ1-4; D might be TRBD1 (5 bases). The CDR3 totals 14 residues. Per germline, CDR1 LNHDA and CDR2 SQIVND (reference sequence). The V and J ends lost 3 bases and 4 bases respectively, with 9 bases between them. DNA of the CDR3: TGTGCCAGTAGTATGACAGACGGTAATGAAAAACTGTTTTTT. This gives the protein CASSMTDGNEKLFF.

This sequence joins TRBV3-1 (or the pseudogene TRBV3-2) and TRBJ2-2; weak D call: TRBD2 (5 bases). This CDR3 region has 14 residues. The V and J ends lost 2 bases and 3 bases respectively, with 7 bases between them. Germline values: CDR1 LGHDT, CDR2 YNNKEL (reference sequence). Here the CDR3 reads CASSQRGYTGELFF. CDR3 in DNA: TGTGCCAGCAGCCAACGGGGATACACCGGGGAGCTGTTTTTT.

The gene calls are TRBV7-8 and TRBJ1-2; TRBD1 is a possible D gene (6 bases). V was clipped by 1 base and J by 3 bases, with 12 bases between them. CDR1 and CDR2 (germline): SGHVS, FQNEAQ. The CDR3 runs to 15 residues. The CDR3 is CASSLVGAEDYGYTF. The CDR3, as DNA: TGTGCCAGCAGCTTAGTGGGGGCGGAGGACTATGGCTACACCTTC.

In this sample, this clone turned up a few times. This chain joins TRBV6-6 and TRBJ1-6, with 9 bases fitting TRBD1. V lost 5 bases to trimming and J lost 6 bases; unmatched junction nucleotides: 5. From germline, CDR1 is MNHNY and CDR2 SVGAGI (reference sequence). The CDR3 contains 15 residues. The CDR3 here is CASSPGDRVNSPLHF. In DNA, the CDR3 is TGTGCCAGCAGTCCGGGGGACAGGGTTAATTCACCCCTCCACTTT.

The V and J genes are TRBV4-1 and TRBJ1-4; TRBD1 is a possible D gene (5 bases). CDR3 length: 15 residues. Germline-derived CDR1 and CDR2 are MGHRA and YSYEKL. V was shortened by 5 bases and J by 7 bases, with 17 bases between the two germline ends. The CDR3 DNA reads as TGCGCCAGCAGCTCCCCAGGGATGGGTGGTGAAAAACTGTTTTTT. Translating it yields CASSSPGMGGEKLFF.

This clone has only one observation. J is TRBJ1-1 and V is TRBV6-5; 7 bases map to TRBD1. Losses at the gene ends were 6 bases for V and 1 base for J; bases not matched to a gene: 5. This CDR3 region has 14 residues. The germline CDR1 and CDR2 sequences are MNHEY and SVGAGI. CDR3 nucleotide sequence: TGTGCCAGCAGCCCGGACAGGAGGAACACTGAAGCTTTCTTT. This encodes CASSPDRRNTEAFF.

This chain connects TRBV10-3 to TRBJ2-1; D perhaps matches TRBD1 (6 bases). V was shortened by 0 bases and J by 3 bases, with 9 bases between the two germline ends. The CDR3 runs to 15 residues. Looked up from germline, CDR1 is ENHRY and CDR2 is SYGVKD. CDR3 sequence: CAISESAGDYNEQFF. CDR3 nucleotide sequence: TGTGCCATCAGTGAGTCTGCAGGGGACTACAATGAGCAGTTCTTC.

This chain joins TRBV6-5 and TRBJ2-4, with D tentatively TRBD1 (6 bases). There are 16 residues in the CDR3. Germline-derived CDR1 and CDR2 are MNHEY and SVGAGI. Deletions cut 0 bases from V and 5 bases from J, with 14 bases between. The CDR3 sequence: CASSYSRGTAENIQYF. The CDR3 DNA follows: TGTGCCAGCAGTTACTCGAGGGGGACGGCGGAAAACATTCAGTACTTC.

The V call is TRBV10-1, the J call TRBJ2-3; weak D call: TRBD1 (6 bases). The CDR3 has 16 residues. Trimming took 0 bases from V and 7 from J, leaving 17 bases between them. Germline loops: CDR1 WNHNN, CDR2 SYGVQD (reference sequence). The CDR3 DNA is TGCGCCAGCAGTGAGTCGACAGGCTTTTCGAGGAATACGCAGTATTTT. Translation: CASSESTGFSRNTQYF.

The V and J genes are TRBV10-3 and TRBJ1-3; D not resolved. The CDR3 is made up of 13 amino acids. Germline CDR1 reads ENHRY; CDR2 reads SYGVKD. V was pared by 0 bases and J by 11 bases, with 11 bases between. Written as DNA, the CDR3 is TGTGCCATCAGTGAGTCTGGAGTGAACTCCATATATTTT. It codes for CAISESGVNSIYF.

In DNA, the CDR3 is TGTGCCAGCAGCGGGAGAAACACCGGGGAGCTGTTTTTT. Translation: CASSGRNTGELFF. The genes are TRBV11-3 and TRBJ2-2; TRBD2 might be the D (5 bases). Between the trimmed V and J ends, which lost 5 bases and 2 bases, there was a span of 6 bases. Germline CDR1 is SGHNT and CDR2 is YENEEA. This CDR3 region has 13 residues.

The J gene is TRBJ1-1, the V gene TRBV5-6, with D hard to call. With 1 base removed from V and 4 bases from J, the gap between germline ends came to 8 bases. CDR3 length: 13 residues. Per germline, CDR1 SGHDT and CDR2 YYEEEE. The CDR3 sequence is CASSLWRGTEAFF. The CDR3 DNA reads as TGTGCCAGCAGCTTGTGGAGAGGCACTGAAGCTTTCTTT.

The chain links TRBV5-1 to TRBJ1-3; D may be TRBD1 (5 bases). Per the germline V gene, CDR1 is SGHRS and CDR2 is YFSETQ. The CDR3 is 15 amino acids. The V and J ends lost 0 bases and 2 bases respectively, with 9 bases between them. CDR3 in amino acids: CASSLEDNTGNTIYF. DNA of the CDR3: TGCGCCAGCAGCTTGGAGGACAATACTGGAAACACCATATATTTT.

The V gene is TRBV30, the J gene TRBJ2-1; possible D gene TRBD1, 6 bases. V dropped 1 base and J dropped 5 bases, with 12 bases sitting between them. This CDR3 is built from 14 residues. The V gene's germline CDR1 is GTSNPN and CDR2 SVGIG (reference sequence). This CDR3 is CAWSAQDSNNEQFF. CDR3 in DNA: TGTGCCTGGAGTGCCCAGGACAGTAACAATGAGCAGTTCTTC.

This chain connects TRBV6-5 to TRBJ2-7, with 8 positions matching TRBD1. CDR3 length: 16 amino acids. CDR1 and CDR2 (germline): MNHEY, SVGAGI. After removal of 1 base from V and 7 bases from J, the junction contained 12 bases not matched to a gene. This CDR3 is CASSYYGGQGAREQYF. In DNA, the CDR3 is TGTGCCAGCAGTTACTACGGGGGCCAGGGGGCGCGAGAGCAGTACTTC.

V and J are TRBV7-8 and TRBJ1-1; no firm D call. The germline V gene has CDR1 SGHVS and CDR2 FQNEAQ. V was cut by 1 base and J by 4 bases, with 13 bases left in between. The CDR3 is made up of 15 amino acids. The CDR3 spells CASSLVKGEGTEAFF. In DNA, the CDR3 is TGTGCCAGCAGCTTAGTAAAGGGAGAGGGCACTGAAGCTTTCTTT.

This clone was counted a few times. This chain uses TRBV6-6 with TRBJ1-1; D might be TRBD1 (6 bases). This CDR3 contains 15 residues. V lost 0 bases, J lost 4 bases, and 12 bases lay in between. CDR1 is MNHNY, CDR2 SVGAGI, per germline (reference sequence). DNA for the CDR3: TGTGCCAGCAGTTACTCGAGTCTCAGGGGCACTGAAGCTTTCTTT. It is translated as CASSYSSLRGTEAFF.

V is TRBV24-1 and J is TRBJ2-1; D is uncertain. CDR1 and CDR2 from the germline V gene are KGHDR and SFDVKD. The CDR3 spans 12 residues. With 3 bases removed from V and 10 bases from J, the gap between germline ends came to 9 bases. The CDR3 spells CATSDEANEQFF. CDR3 nucleotide sequence: TGTGCCACCAGTGATGAAGCCAACGAGCAGTTCTTC.

The chain has TRBV5-4 and TRBJ2-2, with D perhaps matching TRBD1 (6 bases). Germline V lookup: CDR1 SGHNT, CDR2 YYREEE (reference sequence). V dropped 0 bases and J dropped 0 bases, with 9 bases sitting between them. This CDR3 is built from 16 residues. The CDR3 reads CASSLAGAANTGELFF. Here the CDR3 DNA reads TGTGCCAGCAGCTTGGCAGGGGCCGCGAACACCGGGGAGCTGTTTTTT.

The chain uses TRBV15 and TRBJ2-2; the match to TRBD2 covers 7 bases. Germline V CDR1 and CDR2: LNHNV, YYDKDF (reference sequence). V was clipped by 1 base and J by 4 bases; unmatched bases: 6. The CDR3 runs 16 residues. The CDR3, as DNA: TGTGCCACCAGCAGAGTAGGCAGGGAGGGCACCGGGGAGCTGTTTTTT. It codes for CATSRVGREGTGELFF. The full variable domain, completed using reference TRBV15 and TRBJ2-2, is DAMVIQNPRYQVTQFGKPVTLSCSQTLNHNVMYWYQQKSSQAPKLLFHYYDKDFNNEADTPDNFQSRRPNTSFCFLDIRSPGLGDTAMYLCATSRVGREGTGELFFGEGSRLTVL.

The chain uses TRBV7-9 and TRBJ1-2; no reliable D call. Per germline, CDR1 SEHNR and CDR2 FQNEAQ (reference sequence). V dropped 1 base and J dropped 8 bases, with 17 bases sitting between them. The length of the CDR3 is 15 residues. In DNA, the CDR3 is TGTGCCAGCAGCTTAGGAGGTCCCATTTCGTCGGGCTACACCTTC. Translating it yields CASSLGGPISSGYTF. Full variable domain (missing parts from reference TRBV7-9 and TRBJ1-2): DTGVSQNPRHKITKRGQNVTFRCDPISEHNRLYWYRQTLGQGPEFLTYFQNEAQLEKSRLLSDRFSAERPKGSFSTLEIQRTEQGDSAMYLCASSLGGPISSGYTFGSGTRLTVV.